The 5 T cell receptor beta chains presented below share a single source sample, sequenced in a study of blood T cell repertoires in COVID-19. Assay: immunoSEQ multiplex PCR; the TCRdb copy retains only in-frame clones and omits some. The sample consists of some 200,000 clones, more than 65% of them appearing once. Source material: peripheral blood. The receptors derive from a woman aged 30 to 39 who had recovered from COVID-19.

The chain links TRBV9 to TRBJ2-1; 10 bases align to TRBD2. V lost 4 bases and J lost 7; bases outside the gene matches: 17. This CDR3 has 18 amino acids. Per the germline V gene, CDR1 is SGDLS and CDR2 is YYNGEE. The CDR3 protein is CASSTAPTSGRALNEQFF. The CDR3 region has the DNA TGTGCCAGCAGCACAGCGCCCACCAGCGGGAGGGCCTTGAATGAGCAGTTCTTC.

The V call is TRBV4-2, the J call TRBJ1-2; TRBD1 agrees at 10 bases. The V and J ends lost 5 bases and 3 bases, in that order; junction bases with no gene match: 3. Germline V gene data show CDR1 as LGHNA and CDR2 as YNFKEQ. The CDR3 extends over 14 amino acids. CDR3 sequence (DNA): TGTGCCAGCAGCGCGGGGACAGGGGACTATGGCTACACCTTC. It codes for CASSAGTGDYGYTF.

This clone was observed a handful of times. This chain connects TRBV23-1 to TRBJ2-5; possible D gene TRBD2, 5 bases. TRBV23-1 is an ORF for which the function is uncertain. This CDR3 region has 19 residues. The ends were cut back, 2 bases at V and 6 bases at J, with 28 bases in the middle. In nucleotides, the CDR3 is TGCGCCAGCAGTCAACCGCAAGGTGACTACACCCAACCTTGGCAGACCCAGTACTTC. It yields the protein CASSQPQGDYTQPWQTQYF.

The rearrangement joins TRBV28 to TRBJ2-7; 8 bases match TRBD2. Germline CDR1 reads MDHEN; CDR2 reads SYDVKM. With 10 bases clipped from V and 3 bases from J, the junction kept 8 bases outside the gene matches. This CDR3 region has 13 residues. The CDR3 spells CATGGDTSYEQYF. Here the CDR3 DNA reads TGTGCCACCGGGGGGGACACCAGCTACGAGCAGTACTTC.

The chain is built from TRBV7-3 and TRBJ2-3; TRBD1 agrees at 8 bases. The CDR3 is 11 amino acids. CDR1 is SGHTA, CDR2 FQGTGA, per germline. J was trimmed by 8 bases and V by 6 bases; bases with no gene match: 1. CDR3 sequence reads: CASSTGGTQYF. The CDR3, as DNA: TGTGCCAGCAGTACAGGGGGTACGCAGTATTTT.